This T cell receptor beta chain was identified in a study of cytomegalovirus exposure and HLA in healthy donors. Study-level findings and limits: Three of the chains that were CMV-associated were confirmed in vitro to be specific for CMV antigens. In a later analysis, a missense DCLRE1C variant was linked to TCR beta V- and J-gene trimming. At a 0.05 false discovery rate, a later analysis found 18,000 or so TCR beta sequences to be associated with HLA alleles.

In the case of this clone: Its antigen remains unidentified.

The study sampled nominally healthy donors, though unrecorded immune exposures were likely. In the PCR, 60 Vbeta and 13 Jbeta primers were used. Some clones are missing from TCRdb's copy, which holds only in-frame ones; the method was immunoSEQ multiplex PCR. The table lists some 65,000 clones, approximately 72% of them singletons. CDR1 MNHEY and CDR2 SVGAGI come from the germline V gene. The CDR3 is 13 amino acids. The ends lost 5 bases at V and 7 bases at J; junction bases unmatched: 3. The sequencing sample was made of PBMCs. This clonotype was obtained from a woman aged 30 to 39 in good health and CMV-seronegative. The chain carries TRBV6-5 and TRBJ2-7; 12 positions match TRBD2. The CDR3 DNA sequence: TGTGCCAGCAGTCGACTAGCGGGGGAAGAGCAGTACTTC. Residues: CASSRLAGEEQYF.